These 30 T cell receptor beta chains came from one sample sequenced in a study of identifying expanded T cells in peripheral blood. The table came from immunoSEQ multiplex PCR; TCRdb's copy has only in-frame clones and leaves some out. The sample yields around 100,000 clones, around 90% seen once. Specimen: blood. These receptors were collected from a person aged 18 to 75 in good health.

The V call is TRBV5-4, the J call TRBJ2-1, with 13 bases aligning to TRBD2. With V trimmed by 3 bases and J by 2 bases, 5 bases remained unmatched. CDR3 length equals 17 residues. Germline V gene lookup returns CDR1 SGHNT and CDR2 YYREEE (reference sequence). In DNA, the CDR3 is TGTGCCAGCAGCTCCGGGACTAGCGGGGCCGCCTACAATGAGCAGTTCTTC. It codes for CASSSGTSGAAYNEQFF.

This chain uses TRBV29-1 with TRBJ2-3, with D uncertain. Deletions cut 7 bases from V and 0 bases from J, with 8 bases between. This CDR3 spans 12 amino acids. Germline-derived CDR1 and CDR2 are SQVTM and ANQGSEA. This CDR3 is CSAPASTDTQYF. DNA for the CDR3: TGCAGCGCCCCGGCCAGCACAGATACGCAGTATTTT.

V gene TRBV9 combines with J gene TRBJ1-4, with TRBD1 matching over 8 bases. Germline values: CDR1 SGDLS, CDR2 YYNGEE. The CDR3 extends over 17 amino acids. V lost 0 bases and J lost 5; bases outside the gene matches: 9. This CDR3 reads CASSVATGAGGNEKLFF. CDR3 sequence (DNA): TGTGCCAGCAGCGTAGCTACGGGGGCAGGGGGCAATGAAAAACTGTTTTTT. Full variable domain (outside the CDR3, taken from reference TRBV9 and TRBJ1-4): DSGVTQTPKHLITATGQRVTLRCSPRSGDLSVYWYQQSLDQGLQFLIQYYNGEERAKGNILERFSAQQFPDLHSELNLSSLELGDSALYFCASSVATGAGGNEKLFFGSGTQLSVL.

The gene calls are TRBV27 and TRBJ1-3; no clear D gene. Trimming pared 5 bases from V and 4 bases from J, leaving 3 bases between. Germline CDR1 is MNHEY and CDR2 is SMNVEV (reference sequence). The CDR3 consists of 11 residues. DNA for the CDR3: TGTGCCAGCAGTCTAGGAAACACCATATATTTT. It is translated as CASSLGNTIYF.

CDR3 sequence: CASLTQAILAGEWETQYF. Written as DNA, the CDR3 is TGTGCCAGCCTGACGCAGGCCATACTAGCGGGGGAATGGGAGACCCAGTACTTC. This chain connects TRBV9 to TRBJ2-5; 11 bases fit TRBD2. Germline assignment: CDR1 SGDLS and CDR2 YYNGEE. V gave up 7 bases and J gave up 5 bases; unmatched junction bases: 19. The CDR3 spans 18 residues. Variable domain in full (rest from reference TRBV9 and TRBJ2-5): DSGVTQTPKHLITATGQRVTLRCSPRSGDLSVYWYQQSLDQGLQFLIQYYNGEERAKGNILERFSAQQFPDLHSELNLSSLELGDSALYFCASLTQAILAGEWETQYFGPGTRLLVL.

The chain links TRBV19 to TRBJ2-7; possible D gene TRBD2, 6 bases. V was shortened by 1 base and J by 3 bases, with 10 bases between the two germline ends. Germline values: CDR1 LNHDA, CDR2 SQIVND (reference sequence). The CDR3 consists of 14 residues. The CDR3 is CASSIAGEDYEQYF. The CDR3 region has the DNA TGTGCCAGTAGTATAGCGGGGGAGGACTACGAGCAGTACTTC.

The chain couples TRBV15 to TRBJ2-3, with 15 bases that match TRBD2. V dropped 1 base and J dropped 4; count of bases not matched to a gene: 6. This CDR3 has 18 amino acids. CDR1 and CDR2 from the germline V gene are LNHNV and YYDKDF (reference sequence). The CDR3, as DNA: TGTGCCACCAGCAGAGGAGGGACTAGCGGGGGGCAAGCAGATACGCAGTATTTT. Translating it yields CATSRGGTSGGQADTQYF.

CDR3 residues: CASSFQGTPGNTIYF. The CDR3 DNA reads TGTGCCAGCAGCTTTCAGGGAACTCCTGGAAACACCATATATTTT. The chain employs TRBV7-2 and TRBJ1-3; tentative D call: TRBD1 (5 bases). This CDR3 is 15 amino acids long. Germline loops: CDR1 SGHTA, CDR2 FQGNSA. The ends were cut back, 3 bases at V and 2 bases at J, with 11 bases in the middle.

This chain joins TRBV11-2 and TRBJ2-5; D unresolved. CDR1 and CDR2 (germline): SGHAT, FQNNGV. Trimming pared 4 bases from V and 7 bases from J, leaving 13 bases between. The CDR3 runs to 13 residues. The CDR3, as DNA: TGTGCCAGCAGCTCCTCCCAGAGTGGGACCCAGTACTTC. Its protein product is CASSSSQSGTQYF.

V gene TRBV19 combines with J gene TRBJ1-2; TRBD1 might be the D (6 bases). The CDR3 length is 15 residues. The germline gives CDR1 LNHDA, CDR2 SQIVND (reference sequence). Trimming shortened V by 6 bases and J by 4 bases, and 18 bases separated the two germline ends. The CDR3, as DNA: TGTGCCAGTAGAGATGGGGGCCAGGGTTTCTATGGCTACACCTTC. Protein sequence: CASRDGGQGFYGYTF.

The CDR3, as DNA: TGTGCCAGCGGCACCAGGTGGTTGGCAGTTCTAAGCTCCTACGAGCAGTACTTC. Translation gives CASGTRWLAVLSSYEQYF. This chain connects TRBV28 to TRBJ2-7; D gene ambiguous. CDR1 MDHEN and CDR2 SYDVKM come from the germline V gene. The CDR3 spans 18 residues. V shed 8 bases and J shed 0 bases, with 26 bases lying between them.

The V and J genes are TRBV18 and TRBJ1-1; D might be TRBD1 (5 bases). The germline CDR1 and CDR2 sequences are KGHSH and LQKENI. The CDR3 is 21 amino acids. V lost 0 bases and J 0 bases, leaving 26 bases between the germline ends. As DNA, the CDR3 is TGTGCCAGCTCACCACCGGGACTTGATCCAGGCCTGAGAAACCTGAACACTGAAGCTTTCTTT. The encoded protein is CASSPPGLDPGLRNLNTEAFF.

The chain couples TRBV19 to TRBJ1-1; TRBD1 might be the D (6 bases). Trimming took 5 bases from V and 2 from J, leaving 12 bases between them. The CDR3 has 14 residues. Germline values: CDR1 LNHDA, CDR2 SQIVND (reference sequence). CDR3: CASSWGGSNTEAFF. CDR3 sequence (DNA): TGTGCCAGTAGTTGGGGGGGCTCAAACACTGAAGCTTTCTTT.

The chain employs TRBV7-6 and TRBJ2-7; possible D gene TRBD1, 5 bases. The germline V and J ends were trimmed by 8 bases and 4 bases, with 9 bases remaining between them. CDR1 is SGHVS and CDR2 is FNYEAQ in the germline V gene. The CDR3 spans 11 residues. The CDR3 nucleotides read TGTGCCAGCTCTAGACAGTACGAGCAGTACTTC. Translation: CASSRQYEQYF.

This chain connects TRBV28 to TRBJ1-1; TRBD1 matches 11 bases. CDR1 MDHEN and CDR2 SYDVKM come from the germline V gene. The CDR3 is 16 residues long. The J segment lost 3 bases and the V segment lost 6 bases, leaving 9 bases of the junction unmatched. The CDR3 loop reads CASSRTGGILDTEAFF. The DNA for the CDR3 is TGTGCCAGCAGCCGGACAGGGGGCATATTGGACACTGAAGCTTTCTTT.

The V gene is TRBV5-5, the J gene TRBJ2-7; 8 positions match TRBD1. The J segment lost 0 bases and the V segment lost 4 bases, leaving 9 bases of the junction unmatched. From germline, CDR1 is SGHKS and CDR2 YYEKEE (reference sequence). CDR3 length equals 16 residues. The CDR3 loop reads CASSHDRTGPSYEQYF. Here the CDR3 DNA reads TGTGCCAGCAGCCATGACCGGACAGGGCCCTCCTACGAGCAGTACTTC. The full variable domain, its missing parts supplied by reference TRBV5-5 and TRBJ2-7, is DAGVTQSPTHLIKTRGQQVTLRCSPISGHKSVSWYQQVLGQGPQFIFQYYEKEERGRGNFPDRFSARQFPNYSSELNVNALLLGDSALYLCASSHDRTGPSYEQYFGPGTRLTVT.

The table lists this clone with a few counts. The CDR3 is CASSLDLNYGYTF. The CDR3 DNA is TGTGCCAGTAGCCTGGATCTTAACTATGGCTACACCTTC. The chain joins TRBV19 to TRBJ1-2, with D uncertain. V lost 6 bases and J 1 base, leaving 9 bases between the germline ends. Germline CDR1 LNHDA, CDR2 SQIVND (reference sequence). The CDR3 spans 13 residues.

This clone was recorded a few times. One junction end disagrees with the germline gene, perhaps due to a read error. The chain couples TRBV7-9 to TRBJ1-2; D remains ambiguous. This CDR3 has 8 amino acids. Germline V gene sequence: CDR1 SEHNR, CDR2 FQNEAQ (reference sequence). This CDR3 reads CASSLPAF. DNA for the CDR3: TGTGCCAGCAGCCTCCCCGCCTTC.

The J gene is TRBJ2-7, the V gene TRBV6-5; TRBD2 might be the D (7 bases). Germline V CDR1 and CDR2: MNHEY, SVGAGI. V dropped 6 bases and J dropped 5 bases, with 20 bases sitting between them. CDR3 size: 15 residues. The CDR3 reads CASRYAGGAGDEQYF. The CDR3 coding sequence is TGTGCCAGCAGGTACGCTGGGGGGGCCGGGGACGAGCAGTACTTC.

This chain's CDR3 is CASSYSGGTNEKLFF. The CDR3 DNA sequence: TGTGCCAGCAGTTACTCAGGAGGGACTAATGAAAAACTGTTTTTT. The genes are TRBV6-5 and TRBJ1-4; no firm D call. This CDR3 has 15 residues. Trimming stripped 0 bases from V and 2 bases from J, with 7 bases between. The germline gives CDR1 MNHEY, CDR2 SVGAGI.

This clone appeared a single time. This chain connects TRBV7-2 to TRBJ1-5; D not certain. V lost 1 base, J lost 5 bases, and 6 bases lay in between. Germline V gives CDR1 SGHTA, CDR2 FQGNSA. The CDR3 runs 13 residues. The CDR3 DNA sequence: TGTGCCAGCAGCTTAGACAGCCATCAGCCCCAGCATTTT. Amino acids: CASSLDSHQPQHF.

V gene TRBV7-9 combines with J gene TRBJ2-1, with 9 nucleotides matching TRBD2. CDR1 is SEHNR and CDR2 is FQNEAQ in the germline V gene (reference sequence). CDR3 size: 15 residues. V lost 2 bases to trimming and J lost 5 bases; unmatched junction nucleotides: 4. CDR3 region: CASSLWASGDNEQFF. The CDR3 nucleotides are TGTGCCAGCAGCTTATGGGCTAGCGGGGACAATGAGCAGTTCTTC.

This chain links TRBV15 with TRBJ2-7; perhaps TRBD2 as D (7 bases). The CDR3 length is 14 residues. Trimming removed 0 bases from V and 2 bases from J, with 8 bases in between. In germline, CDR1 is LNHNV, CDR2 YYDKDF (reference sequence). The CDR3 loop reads CATSRERGPYEQYF. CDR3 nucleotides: TGTGCCACCAGCAGAGAGCGGGGGCCCTACGAGCAGTACTTC.

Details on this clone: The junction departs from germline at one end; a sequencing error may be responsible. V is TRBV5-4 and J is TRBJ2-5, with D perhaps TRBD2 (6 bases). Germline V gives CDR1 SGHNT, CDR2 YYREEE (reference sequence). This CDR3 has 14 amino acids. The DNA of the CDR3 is TGTGCCAGCAGCTTGGGCGGGGACCAGGAGACCCAGTACTTC. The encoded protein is CASSLGGDQETQYF. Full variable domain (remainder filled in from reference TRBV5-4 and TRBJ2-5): ETGVTQSPTHLIKTRGQQVTLRCSSQSGHNTVSWYQQALGQGPQFIFQYYREEENGRGNFPPRFSGLQFPNYSSELNVNALELDDSALYLCASSLGGDQETQYFGPGTRLLVL.

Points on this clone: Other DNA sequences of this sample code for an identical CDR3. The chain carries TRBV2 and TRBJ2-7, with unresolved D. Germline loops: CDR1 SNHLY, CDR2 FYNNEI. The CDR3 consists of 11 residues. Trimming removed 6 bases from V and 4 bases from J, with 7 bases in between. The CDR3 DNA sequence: TGTGCCAGCAGCTTCCTATACGAGCAGTACTTC. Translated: CASSFLYEQYF.

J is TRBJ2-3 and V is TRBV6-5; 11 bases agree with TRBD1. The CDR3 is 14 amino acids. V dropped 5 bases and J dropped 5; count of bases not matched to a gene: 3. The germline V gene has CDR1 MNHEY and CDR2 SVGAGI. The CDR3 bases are TGTGCCAGCAGTAGGACAGGGGGCAAAGATACGCAGTATTTT. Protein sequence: CASSRTGGKDTQYF.

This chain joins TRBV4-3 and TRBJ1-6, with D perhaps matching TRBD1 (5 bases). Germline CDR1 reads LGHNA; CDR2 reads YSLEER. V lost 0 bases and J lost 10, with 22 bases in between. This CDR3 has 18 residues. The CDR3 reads CASSQDGVRAERGSPLHF. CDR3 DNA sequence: TGCGCCAGCAGCCAAGATGGGGTCAGGGCGGAAAGGGGCTCACCCCTCCACTTT.

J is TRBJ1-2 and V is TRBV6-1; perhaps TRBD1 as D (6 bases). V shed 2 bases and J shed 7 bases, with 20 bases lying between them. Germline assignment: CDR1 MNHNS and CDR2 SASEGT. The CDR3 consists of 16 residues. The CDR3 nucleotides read TGTGCCAGCAGTGAAAGGCCCTCGGGGGGGGCTGGTGGCTACACCTTC. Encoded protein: CASSERPSGGAGGYTF.

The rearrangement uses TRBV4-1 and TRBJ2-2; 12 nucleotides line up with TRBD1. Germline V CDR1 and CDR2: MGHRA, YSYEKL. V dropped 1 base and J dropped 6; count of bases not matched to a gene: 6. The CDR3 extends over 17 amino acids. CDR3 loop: CASSQAPGQGASGELFF. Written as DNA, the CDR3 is TGCGCCAGCAGCCAAGCTCCGGGACAGGGGGCCTCCGGGGAGCTGTTTTTT.

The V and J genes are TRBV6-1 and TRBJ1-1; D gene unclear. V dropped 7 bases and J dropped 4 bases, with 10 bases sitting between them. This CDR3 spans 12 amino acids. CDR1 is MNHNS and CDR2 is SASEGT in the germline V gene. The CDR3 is CASNLVATEAFF. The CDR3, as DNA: TGTGCCAGCAACTTAGTAGCCACTGAAGCTTTCTTT.